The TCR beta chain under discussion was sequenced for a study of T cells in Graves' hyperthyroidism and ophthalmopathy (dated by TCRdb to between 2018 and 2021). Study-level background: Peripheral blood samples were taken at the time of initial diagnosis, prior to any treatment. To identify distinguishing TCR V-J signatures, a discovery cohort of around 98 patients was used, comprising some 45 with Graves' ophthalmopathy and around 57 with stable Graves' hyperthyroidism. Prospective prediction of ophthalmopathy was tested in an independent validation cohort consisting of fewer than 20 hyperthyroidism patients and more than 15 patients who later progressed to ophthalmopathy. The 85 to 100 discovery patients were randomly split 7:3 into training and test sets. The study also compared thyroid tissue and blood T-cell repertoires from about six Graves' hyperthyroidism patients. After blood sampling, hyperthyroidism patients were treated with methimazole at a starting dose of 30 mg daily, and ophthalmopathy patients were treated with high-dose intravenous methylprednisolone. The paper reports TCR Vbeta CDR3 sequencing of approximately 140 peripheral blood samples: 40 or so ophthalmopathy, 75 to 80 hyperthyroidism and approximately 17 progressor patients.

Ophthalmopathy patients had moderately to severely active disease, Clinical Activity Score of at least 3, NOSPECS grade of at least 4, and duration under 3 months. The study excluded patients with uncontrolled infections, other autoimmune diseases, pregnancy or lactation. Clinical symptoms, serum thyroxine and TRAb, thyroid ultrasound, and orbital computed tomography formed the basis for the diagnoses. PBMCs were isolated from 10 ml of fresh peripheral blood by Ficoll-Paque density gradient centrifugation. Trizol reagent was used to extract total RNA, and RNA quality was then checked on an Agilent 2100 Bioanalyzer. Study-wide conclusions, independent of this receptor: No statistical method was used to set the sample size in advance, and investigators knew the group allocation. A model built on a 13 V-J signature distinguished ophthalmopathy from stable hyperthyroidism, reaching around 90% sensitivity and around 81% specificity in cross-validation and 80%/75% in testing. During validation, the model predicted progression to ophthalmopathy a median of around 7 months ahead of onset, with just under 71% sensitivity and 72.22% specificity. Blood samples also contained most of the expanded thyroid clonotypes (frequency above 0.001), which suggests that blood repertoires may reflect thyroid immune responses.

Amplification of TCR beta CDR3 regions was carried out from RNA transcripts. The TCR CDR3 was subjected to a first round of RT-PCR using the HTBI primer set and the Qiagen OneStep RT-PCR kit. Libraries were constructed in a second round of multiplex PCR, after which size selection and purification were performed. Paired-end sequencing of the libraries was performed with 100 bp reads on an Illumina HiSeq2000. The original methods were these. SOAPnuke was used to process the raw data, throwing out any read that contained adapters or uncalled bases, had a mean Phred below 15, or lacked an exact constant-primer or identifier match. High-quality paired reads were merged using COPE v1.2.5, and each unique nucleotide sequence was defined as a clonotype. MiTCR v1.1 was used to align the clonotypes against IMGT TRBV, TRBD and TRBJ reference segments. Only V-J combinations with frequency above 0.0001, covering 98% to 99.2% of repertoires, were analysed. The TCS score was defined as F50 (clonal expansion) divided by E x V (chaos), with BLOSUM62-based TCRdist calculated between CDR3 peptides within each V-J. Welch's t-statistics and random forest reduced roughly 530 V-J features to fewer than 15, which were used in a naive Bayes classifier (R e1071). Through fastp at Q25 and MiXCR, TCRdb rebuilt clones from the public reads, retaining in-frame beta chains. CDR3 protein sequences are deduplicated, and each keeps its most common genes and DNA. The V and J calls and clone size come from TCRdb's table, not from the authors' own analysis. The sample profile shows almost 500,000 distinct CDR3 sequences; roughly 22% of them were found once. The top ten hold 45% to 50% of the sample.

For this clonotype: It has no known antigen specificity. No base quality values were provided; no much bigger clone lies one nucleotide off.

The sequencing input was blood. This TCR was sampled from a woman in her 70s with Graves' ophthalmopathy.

The CDR3 loop reads CASSLTRQGEGFF. The DNA sequence reads TGCGCCAGCAGCTTGACCCGGCAGGGGGAGGGGTTCTTC. The chain is assembled from TRBV5-1 and TRBJ2-1, with the D call tentatively TRBD1 or TRBD2, each fitting 7 bases. CDR1 and CDR2 are read off the germline V gene as SGHRS and YFSETQ. The CDR3 contains 13 residues, cysteine and phenylalanine counted. Only the CDR3 DNA is retained, 39 bases long and in frame from the first base. V gives up 1 base and J gives up 15 bases, and the segment between their germline ends measures 17 bases.